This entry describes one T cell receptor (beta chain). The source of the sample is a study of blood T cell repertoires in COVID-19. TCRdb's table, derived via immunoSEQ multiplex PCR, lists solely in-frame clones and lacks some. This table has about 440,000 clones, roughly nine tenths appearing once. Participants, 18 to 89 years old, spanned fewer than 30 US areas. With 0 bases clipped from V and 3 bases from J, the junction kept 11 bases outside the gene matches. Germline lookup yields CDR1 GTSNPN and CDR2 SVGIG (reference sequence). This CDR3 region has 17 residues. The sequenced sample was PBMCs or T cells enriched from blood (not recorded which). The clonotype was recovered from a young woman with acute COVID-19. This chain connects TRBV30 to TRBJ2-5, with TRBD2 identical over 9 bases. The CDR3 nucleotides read TGTGCCTGGAGTGTACAGGGTAGCGGGAGAACCGAAGAGACCCAGTACTTC. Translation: CAWSVQGSGRTEETQYF. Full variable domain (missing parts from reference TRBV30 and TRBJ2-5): SQTIHQWPATLVQPVGSPLSLECTVEGTSNPNLYWYRQAAGRGLQLLFYSVGIGQISSEVPQNLSASRPQDRQFILSSKKLLLSDSGFYLCAWSVQGSGRTEETQYFGPGTRLLVL.